The 20 T cell receptor beta chains below come from one sample, sequenced in a study of PD-1 blockade in classical Hodgkin lymphoma. With no exception, relapse followed autologous stem cell transplantation in all patients, and brentuximab vedotin exposure varied. Magnetic negative selection isolated CD8+ T cells from thawed PBMCs. Sequenced by immunoSEQ multiplex PCR; TCRdb stores in-frame clones only, minus some. The sample lists more than 25,000 clones, just over 85% occurring once. The source material was CD8+ T cells from blood, sampled at baseline. Every receptor here comes from a human donor with classical Hodgkin lymphoma.

This clone has a single count. The chain combines TRBV18 with TRBJ2-2; 7 positions match TRBD2. After removal of 1 base from V and 0 bases from J, the junction contained 2 bases not matched to a gene. CDR3 size: 16 residues. The germline CDR1 and CDR2 sequences are KGHSH and LQKENI. The CDR3 DNA sequence: TGTGCCAGCTCACCACGAAGCGGGACGAACACCGGGGAGCTGTTTTTT. Protein: CASSPRSGTNTGELFF.

The CDR3 region has the DNA TGTGCCAGTAGTATAGTAGGCGGGAACACTGAAGCTTTCTTT. Protein product: CASSIVGGNTEAFF. V and J are TRBV19 and TRBJ1-1; D unclear. Germline CDR1 is LNHDA and CDR2 is SQIVND (reference sequence). The CDR3 totals 14 residues. Between the trimmed V and J ends, which lost 1 base and 1 base, there was a span of 7 bases.

The chain has TRBV4-1 and TRBJ2-7; TRBD1 matches 7 bases. V shed 1 base and J 3 bases; nucleotides not matched to a gene: 0. The germline V gene has CDR1 MGHRA and CDR2 YSYEKL. The CDR3 covers 13 residues. In DNA, the CDR3 is TGCGCCAGCAGCCAAGGGGACAGCTACGAGCAGTACTTC. It codes for CASSQGDSYEQYF.

This clone was recorded once. The V call is TRBV27, the J call TRBJ2-7; D not resolved. The CDR3 runs 14 residues. The germline V and J ends were trimmed by 3 bases and 2 bases, with 11 bases remaining between them. CDR1 and CDR2 from the germline V gene are MNHEY and SMNVEV (reference sequence). The CDR3 sequence is CASSFLDGPYEQYF. The DNA for the CDR3 is TGTGCCAGCAGTTTCTTGGACGGGCCCTACGAGCAGTACTTC.

The chain uses TRBV7-9 and TRBJ2-1; 7 bases are shared with TRBD2. V trimming: 5 bases; J trimming: 4 bases; junction bases outside the gene matches: 8. The CDR3 is 15 amino acids. Germline CDR1 reads SEHNR; CDR2 reads FQNEAQ (reference sequence). The CDR3 here is CASSTTGTIYNEQFF. The CDR3 bases are TGTGCCAGCAGCACTACCGGGACTATTTACAATGAGCAGTTCTTC.

CDR3 sequence reads: CASGGGGDEKLFF. CDR3 in DNA: TGTGCCAGCGGGGGCGGTGGGGATGAAAAACTGTTTTTT. J is TRBJ1-4 and V is TRBV27; possible D gene TRBD1, 6 bases. The germline V and J ends were trimmed by 8 bases and 6 bases, with 13 bases remaining between them. This CDR3 has 13 amino acids. Germline values: CDR1 MNHEY, CDR2 SMNVEV (reference sequence).

The chain carries TRBV30 and TRBJ1-6; 8 nucleotides line up with TRBD1. CDR3 length: 13 residues. V lost 3 bases and J lost 8; bases outside the gene matches: 3. Per the germline V gene, CDR1 is GTSNPN and CDR2 is SVGIG (reference sequence). The CDR3: CAWRGTGHSPLHF. DNA for the CDR3: TGTGCCTGGAGGGGGACAGGCCATTCACCCCTCCACTTT.

The chain is built from TRBV28 and TRBJ1-3; maybe TRBD1 (5 bases). Germline CDR1 MDHEN, CDR2 SYDVKM. This CDR3 region has 19 residues. The V gene lost 1 base and the J gene lost 0 bases, with 19 bases spanning the gap. The chain's CDR3 is CASSLSPLEGIRSGNTIYF. In nucleotides, the CDR3 is TGTGCCAGCAGTTTATCCCCCCTTGAGGGGATCCGCTCTGGAAACACCATATATTTT.

This clone turned up a few times. V and J are TRBV11-2 and TRBJ1-1; perhaps TRBD1 as D (6 bases). V was shortened by 5 bases and J by 10 bases, with 14 bases between the two germline ends. From germline, CDR1 is SGHAT and CDR2 FQNNGV. The CDR3 consists of 12 residues. The CDR3: CASSTTLQGAFF. The CDR3 DNA reads TGTGCCAGCAGCACGACTTTACAGGGAGCTTTCTTT.

The rearrangement links TRBV11-1 to TRBJ2-1; D is unclear. CDR3 length: 16 amino acids. V was trimmed by 7 bases and J by 3 bases, leaving 19 bases between them. CDR1 is SGHAT, CDR2 FQDESV, per germline (reference sequence). As DNA, the CDR3 is TGTGCCAGCACATCCCCCTATAGGATTTACTACAATGAGCAGTTCTTC. Translating it yields CASTSPYRIYYNEQFF.

CDR3 nucleotide sequence: TGCGCCAGCAGCTTGGCCGGGGTTTCCTACAATGAGCAGTTCTTC. Residues: CASSLAGVSYNEQFF. The V gene is TRBV5-1, the J gene TRBJ2-1, with D possibly matching TRBD2 (5 bases). Germline V gene sequence: CDR1 SGHRS, CDR2 YFSETQ. V gave up 0 bases and J gave up 1 base, with 8 bases separating them. The CDR3 length is 15 residues.

CDR3 residues: CASGLLGNTYEQYF. The CDR3 DNA reads TGTGCCAGCGGTCTTCTTGGAAACACCTACGAGCAGTACTTC. V and J are TRBV6-1 and TRBJ2-7; unclear D gene. V lost 8 bases, J lost 2 bases, and 16 bases lay in between. The CDR3 consists of 14 residues. Germline-derived CDR1 and CDR2 are MNHNS and SASEGT.

This sequence joins TRBV2 and TRBJ2-7; unclear D gene. The CDR3 is made up of 12 amino acids. Germline CDR1 reads SNHLY; CDR2 reads FYNNEI. The V and J ends lost 7 bases and 1 base respectively, with 8 bases between them. CDR3 residues: CASIRESYEQYF. The CDR3 bases are TGTGCCAGCATAAGAGAGTCCTACGAGCAGTACTTC.

The chain is built from TRBV6-1 and TRBJ2-6, with TRBD2 as a possible D gene (6 bases). Germline CDR1 MNHNS, CDR2 SASEGT. The CDR3 runs 17 residues. Trimming removed 4 bases from V and 2 bases from J, with 15 bases in between. CDR3 protein: CASSGSAGSAGANVLTF. The CDR3 coding sequence is TGTGCCAGCAGTGGTTCGGCGGGGTCCGCTGGGGCCAACGTCCTGACTTTC.

The chain has TRBV2 and TRBJ1-2; the D gene is possibly TRBD1 (5 bases). The germline V gene encodes CDR1 SNHLY and CDR2 FYNNEI. Deletions cut 3 bases from V and 1 base from J, with 12 bases between. The CDR3 contains 15 residues. This CDR3 reads CASSDRVRVNYGYTF. The CDR3 DNA sequence: TGTGCCAGCAGTGATAGGGTCAGGGTTAACTATGGCTACACCTTC.

The V and J genes are TRBV19 and TRBJ1-5; the D is unclear. Per the germline V gene, CDR1 is LNHDA and CDR2 is SQIVND (reference sequence). This CDR3 has 12 amino acids. V lost 4 bases and J lost 6, with 7 bases in between. DNA for the CDR3: TGTGCCAGTAGTACCCGACTTCAGCCCCAGCATTTT. This translates into CASSTRLQPQHF.

V and J are TRBV6-5 and TRBJ2-1; D not resolved. Germline CDR1 MNHEY, CDR2 SVGAGI. Trimming pared 2 bases from V and 4 bases from J, leaving 3 bases between. The CDR3 totals 12 residues. The CDR3 reads CASSYEYNEQFF. DNA for the CDR3: TGTGCCAGCAGTTACGAGTACAATGAGCAGTTCTTC.

The chain joins TRBV9 to TRBJ1-2, with 7 positions matching TRBD1. Germline V gene sequence: CDR1 SGDLS, CDR2 YYNGEE. This CDR3 region has 15 residues. The ends lost 4 bases at V and 4 bases at J; junction bases unmatched: 10. The CDR3 nucleotides read TGTGCCAGCAGCCCGGGACAGCGAAGTACCTATGGCTACACCTTC. Translating gives CASSPGQRSTYGYTF.

The rearrangement joins TRBV6-1 to TRBJ1-5, with TRBD1 as a possible D gene (6 bases). V shed 7 bases and J shed 10 bases, with 23 bases lying between them. Germline V gene sequence: CDR1 MNHNS, CDR2 SASEGT. This CDR3 is built from 15 residues. The CDR3 DNA reads TGTGCCAGCAATTATATCTTTGACAGGTCCATCCCCCAGCATTTT. Protein product: CASNYIFDRSIPQHF.

This clone was observed a single time. This chain joins TRBV20-1 and TRBJ2-2, with unresolved D. This CDR3 region has 11 residues. Trimming took off 2 bases at V and 8 bases at J, with 6 bases between the two ends. Germline V gene sequence: CDR1 DFQATT, CDR2 SNEGSKA (reference sequence). CDR3 amino acids: CSARIIGELFF. The CDR3 DNA sequence: TGCAGTGCTAGAATAATAGGGGAGCTGTTTTTT.